The 15 T cell receptor beta chains presented below share a single source sample, sequenced in a study of blood T cell repertoires in COVID-19. TCRdb's table, derived via immunoSEQ multiplex PCR, lists solely in-frame clones and lacks some. Among a few hundred thousand clones listed, 70% to 90% were seen once. Sequenced input: peripheral blood. These receptors came from a man aged 60-69 years with acute or convalescent COVID-19.

The chain uses TRBV4-1 and TRBJ2-4; 7 bases fit TRBD2. The V segment lost 0 bases and the J segment 7 bases; nucleotides outside the gene matches: 6. Germline loops: CDR1 MGHRA, CDR2 YSYEKL. The CDR3 extends over 15 amino acids. CDR3 sequence (DNA): TGCGCCAGCAGCCAAGAGTCTAGCGGCTTCAACATTCAGTACTTC. Its protein is CASSQESSGFNIQYF.

The V and J genes are TRBV6-5 and TRBJ1-6, with 9 nucleotides matching TRBD1. CDR3 length: 13 residues. CDR1 is MNHEY, CDR2 SVGAGI, per germline. Unmatched junction bases numbered 2, after V lost 7 bases and J lost 7 bases. CDR3: CASNRGPNSPLHF. The CDR3, as DNA: TGTGCCAGCAACAGGGGGCCGAATTCACCCCTCCACTTT.

The chain is built from TRBV6-5 and TRBJ2-7, with 12 bases lining up with TRBD2. Losses at the gene ends were 4 bases for V and 3 bases for J; bases not matched to a gene: 1. The germline CDR1 and CDR2 sequences are MNHEY and SVGAGI. This CDR3 region has 14 residues. CDR3 sequence (DNA): TGTGCCAGCAGTTCGACTAGCGGGGGCTACGAGCAGTACTTC. Amino acid sequence: CASSSTSGGYEQYF.

Comment on this clone: The sample has other DNA sequences that encode this CDR3 too. This chain links TRBV6-5 with TRBJ2-7, with 9 nucleotides matching TRBD1. The germline V gene has CDR1 MNHEY and CDR2 SVGAGI. There are 13 residues in the CDR3. V was clipped by 6 bases and J by 2 bases; unmatched bases: 2. The CDR3 DNA is TGTGCCAGCAGGTGGACAGGGGCCTACGAGCAGTACTTC. Protein: CASRWTGAYEQYF.

This clone was detected only once. The chain uses TRBV9 and TRBJ2-5, with 7 bases fitting TRBD1. The V and J ends lost 3 bases and 0 bases, in that order; junction bases with no gene match: 2. From germline, CDR1 is SGDLS and CDR2 YYNGEE. The CDR3 consists of 14 residues. The CDR3 region is CASSEGANQETQYF. CDR3 DNA sequence: TGTGCCAGCAGCGAGGGGGCTAACCAAGAGACCCAGTACTTC.

V is TRBV5-4 and J is TRBJ1-2; TRBD1 matches at 7 bases. The germline V gene has CDR1 SGHNT and CDR2 YYREEE (reference sequence). The CDR3 totals 14 residues. Trimming cost V 3 bases and J 1 base; bases outside gene matches: 3. In nucleotides, the CDR3 is TGTGCCAGCAGCTCGACAGGGCTTAACTATGGCTACACCTTC. Translated: CASSSTGLNYGYTF.

The J gene is TRBJ1-2, the V gene TRBV3-1 (or the pseudogene TRBV3-2), with 7 nucleotides matching TRBD1. Losses at the gene ends were 3 bases for V and 4 bases for J; bases not matched to a gene: 2. Germline CDR1 LGHDT, CDR2 YNNKEL (reference sequence). CDR3 length: 13 amino acids. CDR3 DNA: TGTGCCAGCAGCCAGGGGACAGTCTATGGCTACACCTTC. Translating it yields CASSQGTVYGYTF.

Regarding this clone: The DNA is omitted, as the CDR3 cannot be located on it reliably, and the CDR3 follows TCRdb's listing. The chain recombines TRBV6-5 with TRBJ1-1. Germline V gives CDR1 MNHEY, CDR2 SVGAGI. The CDR3 spans 12 residues, counting both ends. The CDR3 region is CASSPSGRGAFF.

This chain joins TRBV1 and TRBJ2-1; TRBD1 reflects the table's D call only, with no check against the DNA. TRBV1 is noted as a pseudogene. The CDR3 sequence is 23 residues long. CDR3 protein: CTSSQVTSSRPKGAYFPYNEQFF. The CDR3 DNA sequence: TGCACCAGCAGCCAAGTTACCTCGTCCCGGCCAAAAGGGGCATATTTCCCTTACAATGAGCAGTTCTTC.

This sequence joins TRBV2 and TRBJ1-2; TRBD1 might be the D (5 bases). The germline CDR1 and CDR2 sequences are SNHLY and FYNNEI. V was pared by 7 bases and J by 4 bases, with 16 bases between. The CDR3 has 14 residues. CDR3 sequence (DNA): TGTGCCAGCACGGTGGCGGGGCCAGCCTATGGCTACACCTTC. It is translated as CASTVAGPAYGYTF.

The chain employs TRBV11-2 and TRBJ1-1; 7 nucleotides agree with TRBD1. The CDR3 is 16 residues long. Germline V gene lookup returns CDR1 SGHAT and CDR2 FQNNGV. With V trimmed by 1 base and J by 4 bases, 9 bases remained unmatched. DNA for the CDR3: TGTGCCAGCAGCTTAGGGTCAGGGGGGCATGGCACTGAAGCTTTCTTT. It codes for CASSLGSGGHGTEAFF.

The V gene is TRBV14, the J gene TRBJ1-3; D is uncertain. Germline lookup yields CDR1 SGHDN and CDR2 FVKESK. V lost 1 base, J lost 0 bases, and 10 bases lay in between. The CDR3 runs to 16 residues. This chain's CDR3 is CASSQVGGFSGNTIYF. The CDR3 DNA follows: TGTGCCAGCAGCCAAGTGGGAGGGTTCTCTGGAAACACCATATATTTT.

The chain joins TRBV5-6 to TRBJ1-1, with 10 bases matching TRBD1. Germline values: CDR1 SGHDT, CDR2 YYEEEE. The CDR3 runs 14 residues. V shed 0 bases, J shed 4 bases, and the junction held 0 bases outside the gene matches. CDR3 sequence reads: CASSLGTGGTEAFF. In nucleotides, the CDR3 is TGTGCCAGCAGCTTGGGGACAGGGGGCACTGAAGCTTTCTTT.

This sequence joins TRBV20-1 and TRBJ2-1; D is unclear. Germline V CDR1 and CDR2: DFQATT, SNEGSKA (reference sequence). Trimming removed 3 bases from V and 8 bases from J, with 11 bases in between. The CDR3 loop spans 12 amino acids. The CDR3 bases are TGCAGTGCTAGTCGTACTATACATGAGCAGTTCTTC. Protein sequence: CSASRTIHEQFF.

The J gene is TRBJ2-1, the V gene TRBV10-1; 11 bases are shared with TRBD2. The CDR3 extends over 16 amino acids. Germline assignment: CDR1 WNHNN and CDR2 SYGVQD (reference sequence). Trimming took 4 bases from V and 0 from J; bases not matched to a gene: 2. CDR3 sequence: CASSAGTSGSYNEQFF. For the CDR3, the DNA is TGCGCCAGCAGTGCCGGGACTAGCGGCTCCTACAATGAGCAGTTCTTC.